This T cell receptor beta chain was obtained from a study of chemoradiotherapy in HPV16-positive cancers (dated by TCRdb to between 2020 and 2023). Broadly, across the study: Candidate HPV-specific T-cell clones and common TCR motifs were defined through functional T-cell assays on cells from a couple of HPV16-positive patients. The study set out to ask whether T-cell immunity against the HPV oncoproteins E6 and E7 changes over the course of chemoradiotherapy and whether that immunity affects survival. Next, the candidate HPV-specific TCRs and motifs were followed in TCR repertoires from more than 70 patients with HPV-related cancers.

The method behind the library was the immunoSEQ multiplex PCR assay. Held by TCRdb, this immuneACCESS table contains in-frame sequences only and omits some clones. Under half of the omission traces to an unresolved V gene where checked; the cause of the rest is unknown. The sample table shows about 880 clones, and 30% to 40% are seen once. Around 14% of the sample is taken by the ten largest. Repertoires were sampled repeatedly over the course of chemoradiotherapy so that clonal expansion in the tumor microenvironment could be followed. Of note for this clone: Its antigen remains unidentified. Base qualities are missing; no much larger clone stands one base away.

General conclusions and limits of the study: In HPV16-positive patients, expansion of HPV-responsive T cells during chemoradiotherapy was found to be associated with improved recurrence-free survival. Expansion of candidate HPV-specific clones and E7-related TCR motifs was observed in the tumor microenvironment during treatment, whereas no such expansion was observed for non-HPV-specific T cells. The survival association was reported for HPV16-positive patients, and the functional definition of HPV-specific T cells was derived from only two HPV16-positive patients.

CDR1 and CDR2, looked up from the germline V gene, are SGHTA and FQGNSA. From cysteine to phenylalanine, the CDR3 is 15 amino acids long. Only the CDR3 part of the read is kept: 45 bases, read in frame from the first base. The junction shows trimming of 5 bases on V and 0 bases on J, plus 10 bases between the germline ends. The TCR comes from a human donor with HPV-associated anogenital cancer. This material was acquired from a patient who underwent chemoradiotherapy. The V and J segments used are TRBV7-2 and TRBJ2-2; TRBD2 is a weak D gene call, 6 bases matching. The sequence in DNA is TGTGCCAGCAGCGGTGTAGCGGCGAACACCGGGGAGCTGTTTTTT. It translates as CASSGVAANTGELFF.